This T cell receptor beta chain was identified in a study of blood T cell repertoires in COVID-19 (dated by TCRdb to 2020 to 2022). Regarding the research as a whole: Samples from collaborators originated in the United States, Italy and Spain and spanned both the acute and convalescent phases of COVID-19. The material from the prospective study consisted of cDNA or gDNA derived from T cells, B-cell-depleted T cells, or PBMCs. The dataset comprised deeply sampled blood TCRbeta repertoires from subjects exposed to, actively infected with, or recovered from COVID-19. A freely available public database, intended as a resource for researchers studying the immune response to SARS-CoV-2, is where the repertoires were released. The samples were drawn from the first 160 participants of the ongoing ImmuneRACE study and from 950 to 1,500 subjects provided by 6 global collaborators. The sample metadata nearly always contained a de-identified subject ID, COVID-19 status, age in years and sex. HLA class I and class II types, where available, came from metadata supplied by the sample provider rather than from assay-based typing.

Each collaborating institution followed its own protocols to collect whole blood in K2EDTA tubes. For TCRbeta analysis, collaborators shipped samples in one of three forms: frozen whole blood, isolated PBMCs, or DNA extracted from either of those sample types. TCRbeta CDR3 regions were amplified from genomic DNA by means of the immunoSEQ Assay, a bias-controlled multiplex PCR. As for the authors' bioinformatics: Nucleated cell counts per sample were estimated from amplification of reference gene primers within the assay. To quantify the absolute abundance of each unique TCRbeta CDR3 rearrangement, sequence reads were collapsed and filtered. For each sample, productive Simpson clonality was calculated as the square root of Simpson's diversity index over productive rearrangements. This is the immuneACCESS table as TCRdb keeps it, with only in-frame sequences that have V and J called. A part of the clones is gone; compared with another copy, unresolved V genes explain less than half, and the rest is unexplained. The V and J calls and clone size come from that table; D and trimming were worked out from the DNA. Recorded for this sample are 120,000 or so clones; over 75% of them occurred a single time. The ten largest clonotypes hold 6.5% to 9% of the sample.

What the research found in general, with its limitations: The amount of clinical and demographic metadata varied by source and participant and was provided uncurated.

Sequences KGHDR (CDR1) and SFDVKD (CDR2) are obtained from the germline V gene. Compared with germline, V lacks 6 bases and J lacks 6 bases; bases without a gene match: 3. The CDR3 runs 13 amino acids, cysteine and phenylalanine included. Left in the record is the CDR3 DNA by itself, 39 bases read in frame from the first base. Regarding this clone: The clone's antigen remains unknown. No quality values exist for individual bases; no much larger clone is one base distant.

The sequence joins TRBV24-1 to TRBJ2-3; a stretch of 9 junction bases matches TRBD2. Input material: peripheral blood. This TCR came from a man in his fifties with acute or convalescent COVID-19. The base sequence is TGTGCCACCAGTCCCAGCGGGAGGGATACGCAGTATTTT. The translation is CATSPSGRDTQYF.